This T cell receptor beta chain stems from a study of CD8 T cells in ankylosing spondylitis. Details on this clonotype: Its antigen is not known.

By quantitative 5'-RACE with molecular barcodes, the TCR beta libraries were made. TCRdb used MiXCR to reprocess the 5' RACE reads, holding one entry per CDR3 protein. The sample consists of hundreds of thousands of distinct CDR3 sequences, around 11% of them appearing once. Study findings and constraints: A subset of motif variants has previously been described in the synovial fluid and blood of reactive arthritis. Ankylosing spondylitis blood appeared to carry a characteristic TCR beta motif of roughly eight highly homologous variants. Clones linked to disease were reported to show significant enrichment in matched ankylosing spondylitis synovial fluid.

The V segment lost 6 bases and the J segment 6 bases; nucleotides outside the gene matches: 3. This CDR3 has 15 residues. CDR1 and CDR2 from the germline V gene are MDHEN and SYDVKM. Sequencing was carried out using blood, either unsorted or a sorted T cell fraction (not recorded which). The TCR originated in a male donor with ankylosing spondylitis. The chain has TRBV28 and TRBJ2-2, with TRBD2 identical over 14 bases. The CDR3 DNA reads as TGTGCCAGCAGCCGGACTAGCGGGAGGCCCGGGGAGCTGTTTTTT. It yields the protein CASSRTSGRPGELFF.